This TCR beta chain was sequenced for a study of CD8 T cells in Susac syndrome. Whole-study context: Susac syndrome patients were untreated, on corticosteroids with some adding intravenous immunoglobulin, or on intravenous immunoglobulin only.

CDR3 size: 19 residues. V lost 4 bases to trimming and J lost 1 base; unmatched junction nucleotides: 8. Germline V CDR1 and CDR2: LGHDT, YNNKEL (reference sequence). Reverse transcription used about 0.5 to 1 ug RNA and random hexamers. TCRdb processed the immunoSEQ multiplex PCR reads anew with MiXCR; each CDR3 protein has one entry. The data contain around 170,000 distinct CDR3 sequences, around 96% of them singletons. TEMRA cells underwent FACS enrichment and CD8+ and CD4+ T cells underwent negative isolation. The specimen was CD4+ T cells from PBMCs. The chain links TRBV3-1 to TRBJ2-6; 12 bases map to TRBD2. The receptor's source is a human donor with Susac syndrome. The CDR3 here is CASSPRLAGVRSGANVLTF. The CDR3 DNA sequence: TGTGCCAGCAGCCCCCGACTAGCGGGAGTTAGATCTGGGGCCAACGTCCTGACTTTC.